This entry lists 10 T cell receptor beta chains sequenced from one sample in a study of blood T cell repertoires in COVID-19. Clones were read by immunoSEQ multiplex PCR, and TCRdb kept only the in-frame ones, dropping some. The sample shows around 300,000 clones, almost 90% of them seen only once. Material for sequencing was peripheral blood. These receptors were collected from a woman in her 30s with COVID-19, enrolled during active disease.

With respect to this clone: Different DNA sequences within this sample yield the same CDR3. The V call is TRBV28, the J call TRBJ2-5; D remains unclear. The CDR3 length is 12 residues. V was shortened by 3 bases and J by 5 bases, with 7 bases between the two germline ends. Germline V gene data show CDR1 as MDHEN and CDR2 as SYDVKM. The CDR3 nucleotides are TGTGCCAGCAGTTTCTACCGGGAGACCCAGTACTTC. This encodes CASSFYRETQYF.

The rearrangement links TRBV5-4 to TRBJ1-3; D perhaps matches TRBD1 (6 bases). CDR1 is SGHNT and CDR2 is YYREEE in the germline V gene (reference sequence). V lost 10 bases and J 3 bases, leaving 17 bases between the germline ends. This CDR3 is 14 amino acids long. The CDR3 loop is CACRAGAIGNTIYF. For the CDR3, the DNA is TGTGCCTGTCGAGCGGGGGCAATTGGAAACACCATATATTTT.

The gene calls are TRBV27 and TRBJ1-2; D not certain. CDR1 MNHEY and CDR2 SMNVEV come from the germline V gene (reference sequence). CDR3 length: 15 amino acids. V was shortened by 6 bases and J by 0 bases, with 14 bases between the two germline ends. Here the CDR3 DNA reads TGTGCCAGCAGAGAGGGAGCCACACCTAACTATGGCTACACCTTC. Translating it yields CASREGATPNYGYTF.

The V call is TRBV16, the J call TRBJ1-1; 9 bases line up with TRBD1. The CDR3 loop spans 14 amino acids. V was clipped by 0 bases and J by 7 bases; unmatched bases: 3. Germline assignment: CDR1 KGHSY and CDR2 FQNENV. The CDR3 here is CASSQSWDRVEAFF. CDR3 DNA: TGTGCCAGCAGCCAATCATGGGACAGGGTTGAAGCTTTCTTT.

This clone was counted only a few times. This chain links TRBV30 with TRBJ1-2; a possible D gene is TRBD1 (6 bases). V lost 4 bases and J lost 7, with 13 bases in between. There are 12 residues in the CDR3. The germline gives CDR1 GTSNPN, CDR2 SVGIG (reference sequence). As DNA, the CDR3 is TGTGCCTGGACCCTGGGCAGGGGTGGCTACACCTTC. Protein product: CAWTLGRGGYTF.

The rearrangement links TRBV7-3 to TRBJ1-1; 10 nucleotides align to TRBD1. Germline V gene sequence: CDR1 SGHTA, CDR2 FQGTGA. The V segment lost 5 bases and the J segment 10 bases; nucleotides outside the gene matches: 7. The CDR3 sequence is 13 residues long. The CDR3 here is CASSLGTGESAFF. DNA for the CDR3: TGTGCCAGCAGCCTAGGGACAGGGGAATCAGCTTTCTTT.

The V call is TRBV2, the J call TRBJ1-6; D not certain. This CDR3 comprises 15 residues. V lost 8 bases and J lost 7, with 18 bases in between. Germline loops: CDR1 SNHLY, CDR2 FYNNEI. CDR3 sequence: CASHTTGDGNSPLHF. CDR3 nucleotides: TGTGCCAGCCATACTACGGGTGATGGGAATTCACCCCTCCACTTT.

The chain is built from TRBV5-1 and TRBJ1-6, with 9 bases identical to TRBD1. CDR3 size: 15 residues. Germline CDR1 SGHRS, CDR2 YFSETQ. V dropped 3 bases and J dropped 9; count of bases not matched to a gene: 7. CDR3 residues: CASSSSGTGTSPLHF. The CDR3 DNA is TGCGCCAGCAGCTCCTCCGGGACAGGGACTTCACCCCTCCACTTT.

This rearrangement joins TRBV13 to TRBJ1-4; TRBD1 matches at 7 bases. V shed 6 bases and J 6 bases; nucleotides not matched to a gene: 4. The CDR3 is 13 residues long. CDR1 is PRHDT, CDR2 FYEKMQ, per germline (reference sequence). The CDR3 sequence: CASRTGTDEKLFF. The CDR3 coding sequence is TGTGCCAGCAGGACCGGGACAGATGAAAAACTGTTTTTT. Variable domain in full (rest from reference TRBV13 and TRBJ1-4): AAGVIQSPRHLIKEKRETATLKCYPIPRHDTVYWYQQGPGQDPQFLISFYEKMQSDKGSIPDRFSAQQFSDYHSELNMSSLELGDSALYFCASRTGTDEKLFFGSGTQLSVL.

V gene TRBV6-2 or TRBV6-3 combines with J gene TRBJ2-1; 7 positions match TRBD2. CDR3 length: 15 amino acids. The ends lost 1 base at V and 8 bases at J; junction bases unmatched: 8. The V gene's germline CDR1 is MNHEY and CDR2 SVGEGT. The chain's CDR3 is CASSYLAGVIDEQFF. In DNA form, the CDR3 reads TGTGCCAGCAGTTACTTGGCGGGAGTGATAGATGAGCAGTTCTTC.